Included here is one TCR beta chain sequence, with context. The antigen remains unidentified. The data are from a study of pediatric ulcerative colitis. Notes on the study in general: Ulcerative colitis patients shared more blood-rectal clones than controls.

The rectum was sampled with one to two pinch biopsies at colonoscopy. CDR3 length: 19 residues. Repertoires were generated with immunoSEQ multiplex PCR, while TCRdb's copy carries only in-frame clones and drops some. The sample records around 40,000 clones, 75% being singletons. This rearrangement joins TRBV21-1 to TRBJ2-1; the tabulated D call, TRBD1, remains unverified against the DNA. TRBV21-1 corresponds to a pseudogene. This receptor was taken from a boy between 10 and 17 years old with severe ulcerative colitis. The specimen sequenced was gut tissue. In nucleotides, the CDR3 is TGTGCCAGCAGCAACTTTCCCAACCTAGGACAGGGGCGAACTACGAAGCAGTTCTTC. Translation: CASSNFPNLGQGRTTKQFF.